The TCR beta chain described here comes from a study of early T cells in non-severe SARS-CoV-2 infection. Each CDR3 protein is one row after TCRdb ran MiXCR on the 5' RACE reads. Of about 84,000 distinct CDR3 sequences in the sample, around 10% are singletons; the top ten hold around 2.4%. The germline gives CDR1 ENHRY, CDR2 SYGVKD. V was cut by 2 bases and J by 10 bases, with 20 bases left in between. This CDR3 contains 16 residues. This clonotype was seen more than once but under ten times. This receptor was obtained from an adult who was a healthcare worker with PCR-confirmed SARS-CoV-2 infection or an uninfected control (not recorded which). The sample comprised whole blood. The rearrangement joins TRBV10-3 to TRBJ1-4; D unresolved. The CDR3 is CAISEPRTVPGGKLFF. The DNA of the CDR3 is TGTGCCATCAGTGAGCCCCGAACAGTACCCGGTGGAAAACTGTTTTTT.